The 25 T cell receptor beta chains below all came from one sample that was sequenced in a study of glioma-infiltrating T cells after dendritic cell vaccination. Using immunoSEQ multiplex PCR, the repertoire was profiled, and TCRdb retains in-frame clones only, with some absent. This sample has tens of thousands of clones; approximately 80% occur once, and the top ten carry roughly 2%. Sequencing was performed on blood, taken before dendritic cell vaccination. The receptors were gathered from a human donor with glioblastoma.

V is TRBV5-6 and J is TRBJ2-3; weak D call: TRBD2 (7 bases). The CDR3 sequence is 15 residues long. CDR1 SGHDT and CDR2 YYEEEE come from the germline V gene. Trimming pared 4 bases from V and 2 bases from J, leaving 14 bases between. CDR3: CASSLRGGNTDTQYF. CDR3 nucleotides: TGTGCCAGCAGCCTCAGGGGAGGGAACACAGATACGCAGTATTTT. The variable domain in full, completed from reference TRBV5-6 and TRBJ2-3, reads DAGVTQSPTHLIKTRGQQVTLRCSPKSGHDTVSWYQQALGQGPQFIFQYYEEEERQRGNFPDRFSGHQFPNYSSELNVNALLLGDSALYLCASSLRGGNTDTQYFGPGTRLTVL.

The chain combines TRBV5-1 with TRBJ1-2; 7 positions agree with TRBD1. Losses at the gene ends were 4 bases for V and 5 bases for J; bases not matched to a gene: 8. The CDR3 consists of 14 residues. Germline CDR1 and CDR2: SGHRS and YFSETQ. Here the CDR3 DNA reads TGCGCCAGCAGCGATTGGACAGGAACTTATGGCTACACCTTC. The encoded protein is CASSDWTGTYGYTF.

The chain couples TRBV10-1 to TRBJ2-5, with 7 bases fitting TRBD1. After removal of 2 bases from V and 2 bases from J, the junction contained 2 bases not matched to a gene. This CDR3 has 14 residues. The V gene's germline CDR1 is WNHNN and CDR2 SYGVQD (reference sequence). The CDR3 DNA is TGCGCCAGCAGTGAGGGACAGGAACAAGAGACCCAGTACTTC. Residues: CASSEGQEQETQYF.

The V gene is TRBV7-9, the J gene TRBJ1-4; a weak D match, TRBD1 (5 bases). Germline lookup yields CDR1 SEHNR and CDR2 FQNEAQ (reference sequence). The ends were cut back, 3 bases at V and 2 bases at J, with 13 bases in the middle. CDR3 size: 16 residues. The DNA of the CDR3 is TGTGCCAGCAGCTTGGGCTATCGGGGGACTAATGAAAAACTGTTTTTT. It codes for CASSLGYRGTNEKLFF.

This clone has a single count. V and J are TRBV4-2 and TRBJ1-1; D not certain. Germline V gives CDR1 LGHNA, CDR2 YNFKEQ. V lost 1 base to trimming and J lost 4 bases, with 13 bases between them. The CDR3 is made up of 15 amino acids. CDR3 sequence (DNA): TGTGCCAGCAGCCAAGCGGAGGGAGGTGGCACTGAAGCTTTCTTT. Its protein product is CASSQAEGGGTEAFF.

This clone is deemed medium-sized (0.01 to 0.1%). This rearrangement joins TRBV4-2 to TRBJ1-3, with 8 positions matching TRBD1. Germline values: CDR1 LGHNA, CDR2 YNFKEQ. The J segment lost 0 bases and the V segment lost 1 base, leaving 5 bases of the junction unmatched. This CDR3 region has 17 residues. As DNA, the CDR3 is TGTGCCAGCAGCCAAGGAGGACAGGGCATCTCTGGAAACACCATATATTTT. Translation: CASSQGGQGISGNTIYF.

The CDR3 DNA is TGTGCCAGCAGACCCCGGGACACTAGCAATCAGCCCCAGCATTTT. Its protein is CASRPRDTSNQPQHF. This chain connects TRBV6-1 to TRBJ1-5; TRBD1 might be the D (6 bases). Germline CDR1 is MNHNS and CDR2 is SASEGT. The CDR3 totals 15 residues. V was cut by 6 bases and J by 0 bases, with 12 bases left in between.

This clone was detected only a few times. V usage is TRBV5-8 and J usage is TRBJ2-3; a weak D match, TRBD2 (5 bases). This CDR3 has 13 amino acids. Germline lookup yields CDR1 SGHTS and CDR2 YDEGEE. V lost 3 bases and J 3 bases, leaving 8 bases between the germline ends. In DNA, the CDR3 is TGTGCCAGCAGCTCGGACTGGACAGATACGCAGTATTTT. As protein: CASSSDWTDTQYF.

The rearrangement uses TRBV6-1 and TRBJ1-2; TRBD1 aligns across 11 bases. The V gene end was trimmed by 2 bases and the J gene end by 5 bases; junction bases not matched to a gene: 7. Per germline, CDR1 MNHNS and CDR2 SASEGT. CDR3 length: 16 residues. For the CDR3, the DNA is TGTGCCAGCAGTGAATGGGGACAGGGGGGGTCTTATGGCTACACCTTC. Amino acid sequence: CASSEWGQGGSYGYTF.

This chain joins TRBV2 and TRBJ1-2, with 7 bases that match TRBD1. With 4 bases clipped from V and 8 bases from J, the junction kept 7 bases outside the gene matches. Germline CDR1 reads SNHLY; CDR2 reads FYNNEI. The CDR3 spans 13 residues. The CDR3 DNA reads TGTGCCAGCAGTGCGGAACAGGGGTCGGGCTACACCTTC. Amino acid sequence: CASSAEQGSGYTF.

The chain couples TRBV4-1 to TRBJ1-1; TRBD1 is a possible D gene (5 bases). V was pared by 1 base and J by 5 bases, with 17 bases between. Per germline, CDR1 MGHRA and CDR2 YSYEKL. The CDR3 totals 16 residues. Here the CDR3 reads CASSQVFTGGETEAFF. The CDR3 DNA reads TGCGCCAGCAGCCAAGTGTTCACGGGGGGGGAGACTGAAGCTTTCTTT.

The count of this clone is one. The chain carries TRBV5-1 and TRBJ1-4; D is perhaps TRBD1 (6 bases). The CDR3 sequence is 15 residues long. Deletions cut 3 bases from V and 7 bases from J, with 16 bases between. Germline assignment: CDR1 SGHRS and CDR2 YFSETQ. The CDR3, as DNA: TGCGCCAGCAGCTCCGATGCAGGGGAGGGTGAAAAACTGTTTTTT. It yields the protein CASSSDAGEGEKLFF. Looking up the rest from reference TRBV5-1 and TRBJ1-4 gives the full variable domain: KAGVTQTPRYLIKTRGQQVTLSCSPISGHRSVSWYQQTPGQGLQFLFEYFSETQRNKGNFPGRFSGRQFSNSRSEMNVSTLELGDSALYLCASSSDAGEGEKLFFGSGTQLSVL.

About this clone: The junction shows a germline mismatch at one end, possibly a read error. The same CDR3 is also encoded by other DNA sequences in this sample. The chain links TRBV5-1 to TRBJ2-1, with D uncertain. Germline CDR1 reads SGHRS; CDR2 reads YFSETQ. The CDR3 is 15 amino acids. CDR3 in DNA: TGCGCCAGCAGTTTGGCACTACTTACCTACAATGAGCAGTTCTTC. Its protein product is CASSLALLTYNEQFF.

The rearrangement joins TRBV4-1 to TRBJ1-1, with TRBD1 identical over 7 bases. The J segment lost 6 bases and the V segment lost 4 bases, leaving 8 bases of the junction unmatched. The germline CDR1 and CDR2 sequences are MGHRA and YSYEKL. This CDR3 spans 14 amino acids. CDR3 amino acids: CASSRQGSVPEAFF. DNA for the CDR3: TGCGCCAGCAGCCGACAGGGCTCAGTCCCTGAAGCTTTCTTT.

This chain uses TRBV27 with TRBJ2-1; possible D gene TRBD2, 6 bases. The CDR3 runs to 15 residues. V was shortened by 6 bases and J by 8 bases, with 20 bases between the two germline ends. The germline V gene encodes CDR1 MNHEY and CDR2 SMNVEV (reference sequence). The DNA for the CDR3 is TGTGCCAGCAGCCCTAGGAGGGCCGATATCGATGAGCAGTTCTTC. Translating gives CASSPRRADIDEQFF.

The CDR3 loop is CASSRQGPNTEAFF. The CDR3 coding sequence is TGTGCCAGCAGCAGACAGGGGCCGAACACTGAAGCTTTCTTT. The chain joins TRBV2 to TRBJ1-1; TRBD1 matches at 8 bases. The CDR3 has 14 residues. V lost 6 bases, J lost 1 base, and 4 bases stayed unmatched. CDR1 is SNHLY and CDR2 is FYNNEI in the germline V gene.

This clone was counted once. This chain uses TRBV2 with TRBJ2-1; 8 bases map to TRBD2. CDR3 size: 15 residues. V shed 6 bases and J 0 bases; nucleotides not matched to a gene: 4. Per the germline V gene, CDR1 is SNHLY and CDR2 is FYNNEI. CDR3 sequence (DNA): TGTGCCAGCAGCGAAAGCGGGAGCTCCTACAATGAGCAGTTCTTC. The encoded protein is CASSESGSSYNEQFF.

This clone was observed a handful of times. This chain connects TRBV6-6 to TRBJ2-2, with D tentatively TRBD2 (6 bases). Germline V gives CDR1 MNHNY, CDR2 SVGAGI (reference sequence). The CDR3 is made up of 12 amino acids. Trimming took off 11 bases at V and 1 base at J, with 8 bases between the two ends. CDR3 sequence reads: CAGGQNTGELFF. CDR3 DNA: TGTGCCGGAGGGCAGAACACCGGGGAGCTGTTTTTT.

The rearrangement joins TRBV5-1 to TRBJ1-4; 7 bases fit TRBD1. The CDR3 totals 16 residues. Germline CDR1 SGHRS, CDR2 YFSETQ. Germline trimming cut 4 bases from V and 6 bases from J; bases unmatched to any gene: 12. The CDR3 sequence is CASSGGSGTAYEKLFF. The CDR3 DNA reads TGCGCCAGCAGCGGGGGTTCAGGGACAGCCTATGAAAAACTGTTTTTT.

This chain joins TRBV6-4 and TRBJ1-2; maybe TRBD1 (6 bases). Trimming took off 1 base at V and 6 bases at J, with 12 bases between the two ends. Germline CDR1 is MRHNA and CDR2 is SNTAGT. The CDR3 spans 14 residues. Here the CDR3 DNA reads TGTGCCAGCAGTGACTACCCCCGACAGGATGGCTACACCTTC. Translation gives CASSDYPRQDGYTF.

This chain connects TRBV2 to TRBJ2-1; 13 positions match TRBD2. V trimming: 5 bases; J trimming: 7 bases; junction bases outside the gene matches: 8. The CDR3 is made up of 16 amino acids. From germline, CDR1 is SNHLY and CDR2 FYNNEI. CDR3 in DNA: TGTGCCAGCAGTCCCCAGGGACTAGCGGGGAGGAATGAGCAGTTCTTC. Translation gives CASSPQGLAGRNEQFF.

The V and J genes are TRBV2 and TRBJ2-1; tentatively, D is TRBD2 (6 bases). CDR1 and CDR2 (germline): SNHLY, FYNNEI. Trimming took 1 base from V and 0 from J, leaving 7 bases between them. The CDR3 totals 15 residues. The CDR3 region is CASSEGSGSYNEQFF. The CDR3 coding sequence is TGTGCCAGCAGTGAAGGTAGCGGCTCCTACAATGAGCAGTTCTTC.

The rearrangement uses TRBV5-6 and TRBJ2-5; D is ambiguous. Germline V gene sequence: CDR1 SGHDT, CDR2 YYEEEE. This CDR3 comprises 13 residues. The V end lost 1 base, the J end lost 4 bases, and 8 bases lay between the germline ends. CDR3 coding DNA: TGTGCCAGCAGCTTGCGAACTACAGAGACCCAGTACTTC. Translated: CASSLRTTETQYF.

The chain employs TRBV27 and TRBJ2-7, with TRBD1 matching 9 bases. Germline loops: CDR1 MNHEY, CDR2 SMNVEV (reference sequence). This CDR3 region has 13 residues. Trimming cost V 6 bases and J 5 bases; bases outside gene matches: 5. CDR3 in DNA: TGTGCCAGCAGAGGGACAGGGATCAACGAGCAGTACGTC. It is translated as CASRGTGINEQYV.

This chain connects TRBV5-6 to TRBJ1-3; possible D gene TRBD1, 5 bases. Germline V gives CDR1 SGHDT, CDR2 YYEEEE. The CDR3 runs 16 residues. V lost 7 bases and J lost 0, with 17 bases in between. The CDR3, as DNA: TGTGCCAGCGCCCAGGGTCTCGGAAACTCTGGAAACACCATATATTTT. It translates to CASAQGLGNSGNTIYF.